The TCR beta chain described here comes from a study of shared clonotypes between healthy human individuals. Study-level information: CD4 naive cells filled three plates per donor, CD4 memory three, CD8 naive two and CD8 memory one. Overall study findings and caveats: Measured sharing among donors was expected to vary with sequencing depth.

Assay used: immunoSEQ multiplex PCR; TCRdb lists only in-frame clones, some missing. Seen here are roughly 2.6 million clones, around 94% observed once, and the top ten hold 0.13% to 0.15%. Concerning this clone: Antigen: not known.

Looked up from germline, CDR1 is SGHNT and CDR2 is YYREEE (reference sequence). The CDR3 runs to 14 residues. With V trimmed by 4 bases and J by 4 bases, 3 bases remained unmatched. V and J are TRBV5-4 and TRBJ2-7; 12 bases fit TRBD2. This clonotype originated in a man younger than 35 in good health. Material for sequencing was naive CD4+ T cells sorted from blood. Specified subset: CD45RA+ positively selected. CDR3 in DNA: TGTGCCAGCAGCCTAGGGACTAGCGGGTACGAGCAGTACTTC. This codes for CASSLGTSGYEQYF.